Shown below are 3 T cell receptor beta chains from a single sample sequenced in a study of T cell changes during pregnancy in multiple sclerosis. Measured with immunoSEQ multiplex PCR; TCRdb has only the in-frame clones, and not every one. The table has about 93,000 clones, around 92% seen once. Sequencing used peripheral blood, obtained after pregnancy. These receptor sequences come from a female donor with multiple sclerosis, enrolled in a pregnancy study.

This chain joins TRBV25-1 and TRBJ1-2, with 7 bases matching TRBD1. The CDR3 runs to 15 residues. CDR1 and CDR2 (germline): MGHDK, SYGVNS. V lost 5 bases to trimming and J lost 2 bases; unmatched junction nucleotides: 8. The CDR3 sequence: CASSSPETGNYGYTF. CDR3 sequence (DNA): TGTGCCAGCAGTTCCCCCGAGACAGGGAACTATGGCTACACCTTC.

V and J are TRBV5-1 and TRBJ1-5; D gene unclear. Trimming took 3 bases from V and 4 from J, leaving 14 bases between them. Per germline, CDR1 SGHRS and CDR2 YFSETQ. The CDR3 has 15 residues. This chain's CDR3 is CASSSTPGGNQPQHF. Here the CDR3 DNA reads TGCGCCAGCAGCTCGACCCCGGGCGGGAATCAGCCCCAGCATTTT.

The chain couples TRBV29-1 to TRBJ2-3; D possibly corresponds to TRBD1 (6 bases). The CDR3 spans 13 residues. The V end lost 4 bases, the J end lost 0 bases, and 8 bases lay between the germline ends. Germline V gene data show CDR1 as SQVTM and CDR2 as ANQGSEA. CDR3 DNA sequence: TGCAGCGTTGCAGGGGAGAGCACAGATACGCAGTATTTT. It encodes CSVAGESTDTQYF.